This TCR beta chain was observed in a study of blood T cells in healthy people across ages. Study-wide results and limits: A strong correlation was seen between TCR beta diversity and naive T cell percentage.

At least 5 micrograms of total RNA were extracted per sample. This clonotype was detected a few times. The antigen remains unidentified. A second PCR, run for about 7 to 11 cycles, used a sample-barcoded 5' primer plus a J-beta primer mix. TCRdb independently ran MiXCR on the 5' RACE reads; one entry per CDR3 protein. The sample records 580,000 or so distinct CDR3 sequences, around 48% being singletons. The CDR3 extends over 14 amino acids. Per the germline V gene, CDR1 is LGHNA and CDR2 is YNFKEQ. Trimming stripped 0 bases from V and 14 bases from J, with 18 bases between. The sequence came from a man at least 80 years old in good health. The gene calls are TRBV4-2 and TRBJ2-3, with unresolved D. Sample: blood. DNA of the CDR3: TGTGCCAGCAGCCAAGATGCAGGATTAGCTCCCCGGTATTTT. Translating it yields CASSQDAGLAPRYF.